The 31 T cell receptor beta chains listed next were all sequenced from one sample in a study of blood T cell repertoires in COVID-19. Sequencing was performed with immunoSEQ multiplex PCR; in TCRdb, only in-frame clones are kept and a portion is missing. Counted here are around 180,000 clones, approximately 90% occurring once; the ten biggest clones make up roughly 4.7%. Sequencing was carried out using peripheral blood. These receptors came from a human donor in a cohort sampled during active COVID-19.

The rearrangement joins TRBV29-1 to TRBJ2-5, with a possible D match to TRBD1 (6 bases). The CDR3 loop spans 16 amino acids. V was cut by 0 bases and J by 5 bases, with 19 bases left in between. CDR1 and CDR2 (germline): SQVTM, ANQGSEA. Here the CDR3 DNA reads TGCAGCGTTGAAGAATACCAGGACAGATTCGCGGAGACCCAGTACTTC. Translation gives CSVEEYQDRFAETQYF. Full variable domain (rest looked up from reference TRBV29-1 and TRBJ2-5): SAVISQKPSRDICQRGTSLTIQCQVDSQVTMMFWYRQQPGQSLTLIATANQGSEATYESGFVIDKFPISRPNLTFSTLTVSNMSPEDSSIYLCSVEEYQDRFAETQYFGPGTRLLVL.

The chain joins TRBV2 to TRBJ1-1, with 7 bases matching TRBD1. CDR3 size: 15 residues. The J segment lost 6 bases and the V segment lost 6 bases, leaving 13 bases of the junction unmatched. Germline CDR1 is SNHLY and CDR2 is FYNNEI. CDR3 region: CASSPRGLGAAEAFF. CDR3 DNA: TGTGCCAGCAGCCCTAGGGGGCTTGGGGCGGCTGAAGCTTTCTTT.

J is TRBJ2-7 and V is TRBV7-2; 7 nucleotides align to TRBD1. Per germline, CDR1 SGHTA and CDR2 FQGNSA. Trimming at V came to 6 bases and at J to 9 bases, leaving 14 bases not matched to a gene. The CDR3 has 14 amino acids. CDR3 nucleotides: TGTGCCAGCAGTCGACCGGGACAGCCATTTGCGCAGTACTTC. It codes for CASSRPGQPFAQYF.

This chain links TRBV7-2 with TRBJ2-3, with 8 nucleotides matching TRBD2. This CDR3 has 16 amino acids. Trimming removed 2 bases from V and 2 bases from J; junction bases left unmatched: 6. Germline lookup yields CDR1 SGHTA and CDR2 FQGNSA. The CDR3 DNA reads TGTGCCAGCAGCTTACGACTAGCGACTTACACAGATACGCAGTATTTT. It encodes CASSLRLATYTDTQYF.

The chain employs TRBV29-1 and TRBJ1-1, with D possibly being TRBD1 (6 bases). CDR3 length: 15 amino acids. Germline V lookup: CDR1 SQVTM, CDR2 ANQGSEA. V was cut by 5 bases and J by 0 bases, with 16 bases left in between. The CDR3 reads CSVTPTGRLNTEAFF. The CDR3 DNA follows: TGCAGCGTTACCCCGACAGGTCGCCTGAACACTGAAGCTTTCTTT.

This clone was detected only once. V is TRBV5-6 and J is TRBJ2-5, with a tentative D call TRBD2 (6 bases). Per germline, CDR1 SGHDT and CDR2 YYEEEE. V lost 2 bases and J lost 2, with 10 bases in between. The CDR3 loop spans 14 amino acids. CDR3 coding DNA: TGTGCCAGCAGCTTCCTGGAGGGGCAAGAGACCCAGTACTTC. Its translation: CASSFLEGQETQYF.

CDR3 residues: CASSAPLGSLHF. In DNA, the CDR3 is TGTGCCAGCAGTGCCCCCCTCGGGTCCCTCCACTTT. The chain couples TRBV25-1 to TRBJ1-6; D not certain. V lost 4 bases to trimming and J lost 14 bases, with 12 bases between them. This CDR3 has 12 amino acids. Germline V lookup: CDR1 MGHDK, CDR2 SYGVNS.

This sequence joins TRBV2 and TRBJ1-6, with D unclear. Germline CDR1 reads SNHLY; CDR2 reads FYNNEI. The V and J ends lost 4 bases and 6 bases respectively, with 13 bases between them. This CDR3 is 15 amino acids long. CDR3 nucleotide sequence: TGTGCCAGCAGTGGCCCCGCCGTGAGTAATTCACCCCTCCACTTT. It specifies CASSGPAVSNSPLHF.

The chain is built from TRBV27 and TRBJ2-3; D is uncertain. The ends were cut back, 2 bases at V and 0 bases at J, with 9 bases in the middle. Germline V gene data show CDR1 as MNHEY and CDR2 as SMNVEV (reference sequence). The CDR3 has 15 residues. This CDR3 reads CASSLAPRSTDTQYF. The CDR3 DNA sequence: TGTGCCAGCAGTTTAGCCCCGCGTAGCACAGATACGCAGTATTTT.

The chain uses TRBV12-3 or TRBV12-4 and TRBJ2-7; D is undetermined. This CDR3 has 12 residues. V gave up 6 bases and J gave up 5 bases, with 11 bases separating them. The CDR3 DNA sequence: TGTGCCAGCAGCCTGCGGCGGCACGAGCAGTACTTC. Its translation is CASSLRRHEQYF.

The gene calls are TRBV29-1 and TRBJ1-1, with no clear D. This CDR3 is built from 10 residues. Trimming shortened V by 4 bases and J by 6 bases, and 6 bases separated the two germline ends. Germline CDR1 is SQVTM and CDR2 is ANQGSEA. The CDR3 reads CSVVGAEAFF. The CDR3 region has the DNA TGCAGCGTTGTGGGCGCTGAAGCTTTCTTT.

The CDR3 loop is CASSPHRDRQPYEQYF. The CDR3 nucleotides read TGTGCCAGCAGCCCTCACCGGGACAGACAACCCTACGAGCAGTACTTC. The chain joins TRBV3-1 (or the pseudogene TRBV3-2) to TRBJ2-7; 7 bases are a match to TRBD1. The CDR3 has 16 amino acids. Germline CDR1 is LGHDT and CDR2 is YNNKEL (reference sequence). The V gene end was trimmed by 4 bases and the J gene end by 2 bases; junction bases not matched to a gene: 11.

V usage is TRBV7-2 and J usage is TRBJ2-7, with 9 nucleotides matching TRBD2. V shed 5 bases and J 2 bases; nucleotides not matched to a gene: 7. The CDR3 is made up of 15 amino acids. Germline CDR1 SGHTA, CDR2 FQGNSA. The CDR3 spells CASSPMAGGAYEQYF. The CDR3 region has the DNA TGTGCCAGCAGCCCCATGGCGGGGGGGGCCTACGAGCAGTACTTC. Drawing the rest from reference TRBV7-2 and TRBJ2-7, the complete variable domain is GAGVSQSPSNKVTEKGKDVELRCDPISGHTALYWYRQSLGQGLEFLIYFQGNSAPDKSGLPSDRFSAERTGGSVSTLTIQRTQQEDSAVYLCASSPMAGGAYEQYFGPGTRLTVT.

V is TRBV11-3 and J is TRBJ2-3; TRBD2 is a possible D gene (6 bases). The CDR3 runs to 15 residues. V lost 1 base and J lost 0, with 8 bases in between. Germline loops: CDR1 SGHNT, CDR2 YENEEA. This CDR3 is CASSLGGISTDTQYF. CDR3 DNA: TGTGCCAGCAGCTTAGGCGGGATCAGCACAGATACGCAGTATTTT.

The chain has TRBV7-9 and TRBJ1-2, with D possibly matching TRBD1 (5 bases). Germline V gene lookup returns CDR1 SEHNR and CDR2 FQNEAQ (reference sequence). The germline V and J ends were trimmed by 5 bases and 7 bases, with 20 bases remaining between them. The CDR3 sequence is 15 residues long. The CDR3 DNA follows: TGTGCCAGCAGCCCAAGATTGCAGGGTACAGGTGGCTACACCTTC. Amino acid sequence: CASSPRLQGTGGYTF.

The rearrangement joins TRBV28 to TRBJ2-1, with 7 bases identical to TRBD2. V dropped 5 bases and J dropped 5; count of bases not matched to a gene: 15. Germline CDR1 is MDHEN and CDR2 is SYDVKM. CDR3 length equals 17 residues. The CDR3 is CASSPGTIRESHNEQFF. The CDR3 nucleotides read TGTGCCAGCAGTCCCGGGACTATTCGGGAATCTCACAATGAGCAGTTCTTC.

The chain uses TRBV10-3 and TRBJ2-3; 11 bases agree with TRBD2. This CDR3 spans 15 amino acids. In germline, CDR1 is ENHRY, CDR2 SYGVKD. The V segment lost 11 bases and the J segment 0 bases; nucleotides outside the gene matches: 7. The CDR3 loop is CAANRLAGSTDTQYF. The CDR3 coding sequence is TGTGCCGCCAACCGACTAGCGGGGAGCACAGATACGCAGTATTTT.

V usage is TRBV5-1 and J usage is TRBJ2-7; possibly TRBD1 for D (6 bases). Germline CDR1 is SGHRS and CDR2 is YFSETQ. This CDR3 has 14 amino acids. V dropped 0 bases and J dropped 0 bases, with 7 bases sitting between them. Written as DNA, the CDR3 is TGCGCCAGCAGCTTGGGGGACAACTCCTACGAGCAGTACTTC. This encodes CASSLGDNSYEQYF.

The V gene is TRBV6-2 or TRBV6-3, the J gene TRBJ2-7, with 11 bases matching TRBD1. CDR3 length: 18 residues. Losses at the gene ends were 7 bases for V and 2 bases for J; bases not matched to a gene: 16. Germline CDR1 and CDR2: MNHEY and SVGEGT. The CDR3 sequence: CASNPTPWDRGVTYEQYF. CDR3 DNA sequence: TGTGCCAGCAACCCCACGCCTTGGGACAGGGGGGTCACCTACGAGCAGTACTTC.

The rearrangement links TRBV2 to TRBJ1-4, with D maybe TRBD1 (5 bases). The germline V gene has CDR1 SNHLY and CDR2 FYNNEI. This CDR3 contains 15 residues. V shed 2 bases and J shed 6 bases, with 13 bases lying between them. CDR3 coding DNA: TGTGCCAGCAGTGAATGGGGCGGGGGGTATGAAAAACTGTTTTTT. Translated, it gives CASSEWGGGYEKLFF.

This clone has only a few counts. The rearrangement links TRBV4-1 to TRBJ2-7; 7 bases are shared with TRBD2. Germline assignment: CDR1 MGHRA and CDR2 YSYEKL. V lost 0 bases and J lost 0; bases outside the gene matches: 14. The CDR3 is 19 amino acids. DNA of the CDR3: TGCGCCAGCAGCCAAGAACCCCACTTGAGAGCGGGGAACTCCTACGAGCAGTACTTC. Translation: CASSQEPHLRAGNSYEQYF.

The rearrangement joins TRBV5-6 to TRBJ2-7; TRBD1 is a possible D gene (8 bases). Germline V gene sequence: CDR1 SGHDT, CDR2 YYEEEE. The CDR3 is 15 residues long. Trimming left V 4 bases short and J 3 bases short, with 17 bases between. The CDR3 protein is CASSPGGQGRYEQYF. CDR3 nucleotide sequence: TGTGCCAGCAGCCCGGGAGGACAGGGTCGCTACGAGCAGTACTTC.

J is TRBJ2-5 and V is TRBV19; tentatively, D is TRBD2 (8 bases). Germline loops: CDR1 LNHDA, CDR2 SQIVND (reference sequence). V was cut by 4 bases and J by 5 bases, with 26 bases left in between. The CDR3 is 18 amino acids. In nucleotides, the CDR3 is TGTGCCAGTAGTAGCCCGGGGACAGCACCCCGCGGGGGGGAGACCCAGTACTTC. Its protein is CASSSPGTAPRGGETQYF.

This chain links TRBV28 with TRBJ1-6; tentative D call: TRBD1 (6 bases). Per the germline V gene, CDR1 is MDHEN and CDR2 is SYDVKM. This CDR3 has 15 amino acids. V shed 6 bases and J shed 5 bases, with 14 bases lying between them. CDR3 coding DNA: TGTGCCAGCAGCCCGATCCGACAGGATAATTCACCCCTCCACTTT. It codes for CASSPIRQDNSPLHF.

The chain links TRBV6-5 to TRBJ1-6, with 7 bases identical to TRBD1. The CDR3 length is 16 residues. Germline CDR1 and CDR2: MNHEY and SVGAGI. The junction had 8 bases not matched to a gene; V was cut back by 0 bases and J by 9 bases. The CDR3 loop is CASSYSPTGVASPLHF. CDR3 nucleotide sequence: TGTGCCAGCAGTTACTCCCCCACAGGGGTCGCTTCACCCCTCCACTTT.

This chain connects TRBV28 to TRBJ2-7; 7 bases fit TRBD2. J gave up 2 bases and V 6 bases, and 16 bases lay outside the gene matches. The CDR3 is made up of 17 amino acids. The germline gives CDR1 MDHEN, CDR2 SYDVKM. The CDR3 is CASRAEISTGLTYEQYF. As DNA, the CDR3 is TGTGCCAGCAGGGCGGAGATAAGTACGGGACTAACCTACGAGCAGTACTTC.

The V gene is TRBV18, the J gene TRBJ2-6, with 8 nucleotides matching TRBD1. Trimming cost V 6 bases and J 3 bases; bases outside gene matches: 4. Germline V gives CDR1 KGHSH, CDR2 LQKENI. The CDR3 length is 15 residues. CDR3 loop: CASSFGQGGANVLTF. The CDR3 DNA reads as TGTGCCAGCTCTTTCGGACAGGGTGGGGCCAACGTCCTGACTTTC. Drawing the rest from reference TRBV18 and TRBJ2-6, the complete variable domain is NAGVMQNPRHLVRRRGQEARLRCSPMKGHSHVYWYRQLPEEGLKFMVYLQKENIIDESGMPKERFSAEFPKEGPSILRIQQVVRGDSAAYFCASSFGQGGANVLTFGAGSRLTVL.

V gene TRBV5-1 combines with J gene TRBJ2-2; unclear D gene. The CDR3 length is 12 residues. The ends were cut back, 2 bases at V and 7 bases at J, with 6 bases in the middle. Per the germline V gene, CDR1 is SGHRS and CDR2 is YFSETQ. CDR3 residues: CASSLIVGELFF. The CDR3 DNA is TGCGCCAGCAGCTTAATAGTCGGGGAGCTGTTTTTT.

This chain links TRBV27 with TRBJ1-2; D might be TRBD1 (6 bases). Per the germline V gene, CDR1 is MNHEY and CDR2 is SMNVEV (reference sequence). There are 15 residues in the CDR3. The V and J ends lost 4 bases and 4 bases respectively, with 16 bases between them. The CDR3: CASSSGDKMSYGYTF. CDR3 coding DNA: TGTGCCAGCAGTTCCGGGGACAAGATGTCCTATGGCTACACCTTC.

The chain joins TRBV18 to TRBJ2-5; 8 nucleotides align to TRBD1. Germline CDR1 reads KGHSH; CDR2 reads LQKENI. This CDR3 is 16 amino acids long. The V segment lost 6 bases and the J segment 2 bases; nucleotides outside the gene matches: 11. CDR3 protein: CASSRDRDRLQETQYF. In DNA form, the CDR3 reads TGTGCCAGCTCCCGCGACCGGGACAGGCTACAAGAGACCCAGTACTTC.

The chain's CDR3 is CASSPRTGEGEQYF. Written as DNA, the CDR3 is TGTGCCAGCTCCCCAAGGACAGGGGAGGGAGAGCAGTACTTC. This chain joins TRBV18 and TRBJ2-7; 9 bases line up with TRBD1. CDR1 and CDR2 from the germline V gene are KGHSH and LQKENI. V lost 6 bases and J lost 7; bases outside the gene matches: 10. The CDR3 has 14 residues.